This TCR beta chain originates from a study of metastatic and nonmetastatic thyroid tumors. For the study at large: The comparison covered peripheral blood and tumor or nodule tissue in malignant and benign thyroid patients.

Thyroid surgery took place with no prior treatment in any patient. Study-level findings and limits: A significant increase in TCR beta diversity was reportedly seen in malignant thyroid tumors relative to benign nodules, in blood and tumor.

As regards this clone: Its specificity is not known.

In the source study's methods: The study built a papillary thyroid cancer distant-metastasis classifier from CDR3 differences across clinicopathological groups. Through MiXCR, TCRdb re-clonotyped the PCR reads. TCRdb's processing, not the authors' own work, is the source of the V and J calls. The sample holds about 70,000 clones, roughly 18% seen once. Sample: blood. The origin of this receptor is a female donor with papillary thyroid cancer or a benign thyroid nodule (not recorded which). Some clones in this sample may be carry-over from other donors' samples.

Here the CDR3 reads CSARGGLRENTEAFF. CDR3 sequence (DNA): TGCAGTGCTAGAGGAGGGCTTAGGGAGAACACTGAAGCTTTCTTT. The chain combines TRBV20-1 with TRBJ1-1; D call uncertain. V was cut by 1 base and J by 1 base, with 13 bases left in between. The V gene's germline CDR1 is DFQATT and CDR2 SNEGSKA (reference sequence). CDR3 length equals 15 residues.